This T cell receptor beta chain was retrieved from a study of vaccination effects on CD4 cells after COVID-19. Germline V lookup: CDR1 GTSNPN, CDR2 SVGIG (reference sequence). Trimming took 0 bases from V and 9 from J, leaving 12 bases between them. The CDR3 runs 14 residues. Antigen-specific CD4+ T cells were expanded with viral peptide pools in the ViraFEST assay before sequencing. Researchers isolated CD4+ T cells once approximately ten days of culture had elapsed. Prior SARS-CoV-2 infection was absent in the vaccine recipients, as shown by negative nucleocapsid antibodies. Data came from immunoSEQ multiplex PCR; TCRdb stores just in-frame clones and leaves some out. The repertoire holds around 45,000 clones, with around three quarters as singletons. Concerning this clone itself: Its antigen remains unknown.

The clonotype was recovered from a human donor who received a COVID-19 vaccine. This specimen was CD4+ T cells from PBMCs cultured with SARS-CoV-2 spike peptides, taken before COVID-19 vaccination. J is TRBJ1-6 and V is TRBV30, with D hard to call. CDR3 in amino acids: CAWSVNSGVSPLHF. CDR3 coding DNA: TGTGCCTGGAGTGTAAATAGTGGTGTTTCACCCCTCCACTTT.